Shown below are 7 T cell receptor beta chains from a single sample sequenced in a study of T cells in Graves' hyperthyroidism and ophthalmopathy. RNA transcripts were the template for amplifying TCR beta CDR3 regions. The HTBI set primed first-round TCR CDR3 RT-PCR. TCRdb itself ran the multiplex PCR reads through MiXCR, one entry per CDR3 protein. Of 450,000 to 700,000 distinct CDR3 sequences listed, around 45% are singletons. The specimen sequenced was peripheral blood or thyroid tissue (not recorded which). These receptors came from a woman aged 18-29 years with Graves' hyperthyroidism.

This clonotype was picked up a small number of times. The chain couples TRBV6-2 or TRBV6-3 to TRBJ1-5, with D possibly TRBD1 on 6 matching bases. V was clipped by 2 bases and J by 6 bases, with 14 bases between them. Germline V gene sequence: CDR1 MNHEY, CDR2 SVGEGT. The CDR3 covers 15 residues. CDR3 sequence: CASSYGGSVFQPQHF. CDR3 DNA sequence: TGTGCCAGCAGTTACGGGGGCAGCGTCTTTCAGCCCCAGCATTTT.

This clonotype was recorded at least ten times. Here the CDR3 reads CASSSGTATGETQYF. The CDR3 bases are TGCGCCAGCAGCTCAGGGACCGCGACGGGAGAGACCCAGTACTTC. The rearrangement joins TRBV4-3 to TRBJ2-5, with D perhaps TRBD1 or TRBD2 (5 bases each). There are 15 residues in the CDR3. Looked up from germline, CDR1 is LGHNA and CDR2 is YSLEER. Trimming pared 5 bases from V and 4 bases from J, leaving 17 bases between.

This clonotype was counted ten times or more. V is TRBV5-1 and J is TRBJ1-1, with TRBD1 matching over 8 bases. The CDR3 is 17 residues long. J lost 2 bases, V lost 0 bases, and 9 bases had no gene match. Germline-derived CDR1 and CDR2 are SGHRS and YFSETQ. DNA for the CDR3: TGCGCCAGCAGCTTGGCGGGACAGGCTAGGAGAAACACTGAAGCTTTCTTT. It is translated as CASSLAGQARRNTEAFF.

With respect to this clonotype: The junction differs from germline at one of its ends, possibly a read error. This rearrangement joins TRBV2 to TRBJ2-7; D is possibly TRBD2 (5 bases). In germline, CDR1 is SNHLY, CDR2 FYNNEI. This CDR3 spans 16 amino acids. CDR3 coding DNA: TGTGCCAGCAGTTACTCGTCCCTAGCCCCCAACTACGGGCAGTACTTC. Residues: CASSYSSLAPNYGQYF. Using reference TRBV2 and TRBJ2-7 for the parts outside the CDR3, the full variable domain is EPEVTQTPSHQVTQMGQEVILRCVPISNHLYFYWYRQILGQKVEFLVSFYNNEISEKSEIFDDQFSVERPDGSNFTLKIRSTKLEDSAMYFCASSYSSLAPNYGQYFGPGTRLTVT.

This clonotype was recorded many times. This chain links TRBV5-8 with TRBJ2-2; 8 positions agree with TRBD2. The CDR3 contains 16 residues. The V segment lost 4 bases and the J segment 0 bases; nucleotides outside the gene matches: 5. Germline CDR1 and CDR2: SGHTS and YDEGEE. The CDR3 sequence is CASSPTSGTNTGELFF. Here the CDR3 DNA reads TGTGCCAGCAGCCCAACTAGCGGAACGAACACCGGGGAGCTGTTTTTT.

Concerning this clonotype: This may come from a read error, since a much larger clone is one base off. This chain connects TRBV10-1 to TRBJ2-7; 7 bases line up with TRBD2. The DNA end favors TRBJ2-1, so the J call may be wrong. Germline values: CDR1 WNHNN, CDR2 SYGVQD (reference sequence). The CDR3 has 12 amino acids. The CDR3 reads CASGQSGNEQFF. The CDR3 bases are TGCGCCAGCGGCCAGAGCGGGAACGAGCAGTTCTTC.

V is TRBV20-1 and J is TRBJ1-2; D remains unclear. Germline CDR1 and CDR2: DFQATT and SNEGSKA (reference sequence). Trimming pared 6 bases from V and 5 bases from J, leaving 10 bases between. This CDR3 has 11 amino acids. The CDR3 loop is CSATGDYGYTF. The CDR3 DNA reads as TGCAGTGCCACCGGGGATTATGGCTACACCTTC.